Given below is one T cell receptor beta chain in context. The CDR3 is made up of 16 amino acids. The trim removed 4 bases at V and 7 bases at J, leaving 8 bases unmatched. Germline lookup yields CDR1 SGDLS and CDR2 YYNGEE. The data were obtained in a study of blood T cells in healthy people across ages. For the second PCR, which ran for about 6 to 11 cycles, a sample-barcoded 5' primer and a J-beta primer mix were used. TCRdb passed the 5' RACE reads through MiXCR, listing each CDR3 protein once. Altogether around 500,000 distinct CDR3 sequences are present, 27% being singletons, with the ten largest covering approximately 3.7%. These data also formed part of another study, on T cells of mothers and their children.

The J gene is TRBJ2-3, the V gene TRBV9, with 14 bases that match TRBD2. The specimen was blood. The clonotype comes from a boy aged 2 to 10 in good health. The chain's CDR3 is CASSPTGTSGSHTQYF. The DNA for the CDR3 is TGTGCCAGCAGCCCGACCGGGACTAGCGGGAGCCATACGCAGTATTTT.